A selection of T cell receptor beta chains follows, all from one sample in a study of T cells in Graves' hyperthyroidism and ophthalmopathy. In TCRdb, the multiplex PCR reads were re-called with MiXCR into one record per CDR3 protein. The sample lists approximately 870,000 distinct CDR3 sequences; 38% were seen once. Sequencing was done on a sample of blood. The receptor source for this set is a young man with Graves' hyperthyroidism. Both conserved end residues are part of each CDR3. D genes are given only for firm matches.

v_call d_call cdr3_aa
TRBV7-2 NA CASSLALGYSF
TRBV10-3 NA CAGAQGREADGYTF
TRBV7-2 NA CASSALGESGGKLFF
TRBV5-1 NA CASSLEAGSSEQYF
TRBV5-5 NA CASSLSRGYYEQYF
TRBV30 NA CAWSRGNDQPQHF
TRBV12-3/TRBV12-4 NA CASSFLGANVLTF
TRBV2 TRBD1 CASSPDRDNSPLHF
TRBV7-7 TRBD1 CASSLTGETEAFF
TRBV12-3/TRBV12-4 NA CASTGGEAYEQYF